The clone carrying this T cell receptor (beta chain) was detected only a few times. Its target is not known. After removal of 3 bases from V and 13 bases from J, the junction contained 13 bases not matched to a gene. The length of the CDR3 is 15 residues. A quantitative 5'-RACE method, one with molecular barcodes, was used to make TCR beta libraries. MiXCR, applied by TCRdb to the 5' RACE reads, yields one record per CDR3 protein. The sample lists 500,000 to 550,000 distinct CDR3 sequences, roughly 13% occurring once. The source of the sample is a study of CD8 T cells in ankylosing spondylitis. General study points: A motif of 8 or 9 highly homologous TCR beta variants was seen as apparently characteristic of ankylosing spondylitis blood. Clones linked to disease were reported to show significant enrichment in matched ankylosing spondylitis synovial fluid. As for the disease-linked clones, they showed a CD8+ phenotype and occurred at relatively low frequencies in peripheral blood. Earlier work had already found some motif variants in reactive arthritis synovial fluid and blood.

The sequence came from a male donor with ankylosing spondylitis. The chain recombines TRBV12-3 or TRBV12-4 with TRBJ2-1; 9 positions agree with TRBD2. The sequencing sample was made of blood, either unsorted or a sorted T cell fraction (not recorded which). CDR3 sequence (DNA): TGTGCCAGCAGTTTGTCGCTAGCGGGGATATTATCACAGTTCTTC. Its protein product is CASSLSLAGILSQFF.